This TCR beta chain derives from a study of T cells in localized non-small cell lung cancer (dated by TCRdb to the early 2020s). As for the study more broadly: Comparing tumors with uninvolved tumor-adjacent lungs, the study looked at the T cell repertoires of 220 or so patients with early-stage NSCLC. The cohort consisted of 236 treatment-naive NSCLC patients whose localized lung tumors had been resected. Of the NSCLC patients, 129 were male and approximately 100 were female, and the mean age was around 66 years.

The immunoSEQ Assay was used to sequence TCR beta CDR3 regions from DNA. The paper's data handling went like this. T cell density was computed as TCR beta template counts normalized to usable DNA estimated by amplifying housekeeping genes. Richness was estimated using the preseqR package, with extrapolation to 400,000 templates for PBMC samples and to 120,000 templates for tissue samples. Clonality was calculated as one minus Pielou's evenness. To identify tissue-enriched TCRs, differential abundance testing was run on productive amino-acid clonotypes with a minimum total count of 5 and an alpha of 0.1. The Jaccard Index and the Morisita Overlap Index were used to measure how much the repertoires overlapped between compartments. TCR beta CDR3s were clustered by GLIPH together with public tetramer-defined viral CDR3s, and at least three viral sequences plus V-gene enrichment were required for viral motifs. Entries here come from immuneACCESS through TCRdb and include only in-frame sequences with V and J called. Some clones fail to appear in such tables; in the studies checked, an unresolved V gene covers under half of the shortfall, and the cause of the remainder is unknown. The D gene and trimming were derived from the DNA, and the V and J assignments and clone size from that table. This sample holds some 3,100 clones; approximately 32% were observed only once. Approximately 15% of the sample is in the top ten clones.

At diagnosis, peripheral blood, uninvolved tumor-adjacent lung and tumor were collected and stored as a combination of fresh-frozen and FFPE material. As regards this clone: Its antigen is still unknown. Base qualities are missing; no much larger clone stands one base away.

Summary of the overall study and its limitations: Because of the exploratory design, TCR variables were selected using unadjusted p-values without false-discovery rate correction. A median of 57 of the top 100 tumor clones turned up in the paired uninvolved adjacent lung, and approximately 30 of those clones also ranked among the top 100 of that same adjacent lung. Uninvolved tumor-adjacent lung showed the highest T cell clonality, higher than tumor, which suggests more focused antigenic responses in the uninvolved tumor-adjacent lung. Because multi-region tumor sequencing was not performed, intratumor heterogeneity could not be ruled out. Longer overall survival was associated with higher blood T cell density, whereas shorter survival was associated with higher adjacent-lung clonality.

The germline V gene provides CDR1 MDHEN and CDR2 SYDVKM. V sheds 6 bases and J sheds 1 base, leaving 13 bases between their ends. Including the terminal cysteine and phenylalanine, the CDR3 comprises 14 residues. The kept DNA is CDR3 alone, 42 bases in frame from the first base. The chain was built from TRBV28 and TRBJ2-7, with the D gene call left open. The sequenced sample was lung tumor tissue, obtained before any cancer treatment. The receptor was isolated from a man between 35 and 75 years old with stage III lung adenocarcinoma. CDR3 region: CASSLGQASYEQYF. The bases are TGTGCCAGCAGCCTCGGGCAGGCATCCTACGAGCAGTACTTC.